These 31 T cell receptor beta chains were sequenced from one sample in a study of cytomegalovirus exposure and HLA in healthy donors. The PCR ran on 60 Vbeta and 13 Jbeta primers. TCRdb's table, derived via immunoSEQ multiplex PCR, lists solely in-frame clones and lacks some. The sample shows some 170,000 clones, more than 80% of them seen only once. Sequencing was performed on PBMCs. Receptor source: a young woman in good health and CMV-seropositive.

J is TRBJ2-7 and V is TRBV5-1; 9 nucleotides match TRBD1. The CDR3 spans 14 residues. The ends lost 4 bases at V and 5 bases at J; junction bases unmatched: 7. Germline values: CDR1 SGHRS, CDR2 YFSETQ. CDR3 region: CASSLNTGGHEQYF. In nucleotides, the CDR3 is TGCGCCAGCAGCCTAAATACAGGGGGCCACGAGCAGTACTTC.

This chain links TRBV7-2 with TRBJ1-3; 7 positions match TRBD1. Losses at the gene ends were 5 bases for V and 0 bases for J; bases not matched to a gene: 7. Germline V gene lookup returns CDR1 SGHTA and CDR2 FQGNSA. This CDR3 has 16 residues. The CDR3 bases are TGTGCCAGCAGCCCCCTCCGGACAGGCTCTGGAAACACCATATATTTT. Protein sequence: CASSPLRTGSGNTIYF. The full variable domain, with the rest looked up from reference TRBV7-2 and TRBJ1-3, is GAGVSQSPSNKVTEKGKDVELRCDPISGHTALYWYRQSLGQGLEFLIYFQGNSAPDKSGLPSDRFSAERTGGSVSTLTIQRTQQEDSAVYLCASSPLRTGSGNTIYFGEGSWLTVV.

This chain links TRBV6-4 with TRBJ2-2; 9 bases map to TRBD1. Germline-derived CDR1 and CDR2 are MRHNA and SNTAGT. The CDR3 spans 16 residues. With 6 bases clipped from V and 1 base from J, the junction kept 6 bases outside the gene matches. The CDR3 region is CASRVEGQGNTGELFF. As DNA, the CDR3 is TGTGCCAGCAGAGTGGAGGGACAGGGGAACACCGGGGAGCTGTTTTTT.

The rearrangement uses TRBV5-5 and TRBJ2-2, with D possibly matching TRBD2 (5 bases). The CDR3 loop spans 16 amino acids. The ends were cut back, 1 base at V and 1 base at J, with 11 bases in the middle. Germline CDR1 SGHKS, CDR2 YYEKEE (reference sequence). The CDR3 sequence: CASSLSGSGNTGELFF. CDR3 in DNA: TGTGCCAGCAGCTTGTCGGGGTCCGGGAACACCGGGGAGCTGTTTTTT. The whole variable domain, filled in from reference TRBV5-5 and TRBJ2-2, reads DAGVTQSPTHLIKTRGQQVTLRCSPISGHKSVSWYQQVLGQGPQFIFQYYEKEERGRGNFPDRFSARQFPNYSSELNVNALLLGDSALYLCASSLSGSGNTGELFFGEGSRLTVL.

In its sample, this clone was seen once. This sequence joins TRBV29-1 and TRBJ2-3, with D possibly matching TRBD1 (6 bases). The germline V gene encodes CDR1 SQVTM and CDR2 ANQGSEA. V lost 6 bases and J lost 0, with 16 bases in between. The CDR3 consists of 15 residues. DNA for the CDR3: TGCAGCGTGGAGACCGGGACACCGAGCACAGATACGCAGTATTTT. Translating gives CSVETGTPSTDTQYF.

The gene calls are TRBV7-9 and TRBJ1-2; D unclear. From germline, CDR1 is SEHNR and CDR2 FQNEAQ (reference sequence). The V end lost 1 base, the J end lost 8 bases, and 11 bases lay between the germline ends. This CDR3 spans 13 amino acids. CDR3 sequence (DNA): TGTGCCAGCAGCTTAGAAGGAGGTCGGGGCTACACCTTC. This codes for CASSLEGGRGYTF.

Written as DNA, the CDR3 is TGTGCCAGCAGCTTTTCCGCGGGGGAGCAGTACTTC. Translation: CASSFSAGEQYF. V is TRBV11-1 and J is TRBJ2-7; TRBD2 is a possible D gene (6 bases). Germline lookup yields CDR1 SGHAT and CDR2 FQDESV (reference sequence). CDR3 length equals 12 residues. Trimming took 3 bases from V and 7 from J, leaving 10 bases between them.

The chain combines TRBV19 with TRBJ2-4; 9 bases fit TRBD1. The junction had 9 bases not matched to a gene; V was cut back by 7 bases and J by 11 bases. This CDR3 has 13 residues. In germline, CDR1 is LNHDA, CDR2 SQIVND (reference sequence). The CDR3 DNA follows: TGTGCCAGTACCCCCGACAGGGGGTACGTTCAGTACTTC. It codes for CASTPDRGYVQYF.

This clone was seen only once. V and J are TRBV15 and TRBJ1-5; 7 bases are shared with TRBD1. Germline CDR1 is LNHNV and CDR2 is YYDKDF (reference sequence). V was clipped by 2 bases and J by 4 bases; unmatched bases: 11. The CDR3 is made up of 17 amino acids. Here the CDR3 DNA reads TGTGCCACCAGCAGAAAGACCGGGACAGTCAATAATCAGCCCCAGCATTTT. Its translation is CATSRKTGTVNNQPQHF. Variable domain in full (rest from reference TRBV15 and TRBJ1-5): DAMVIQNPRYQVTQFGKPVTLSCSQTLNHNVMYWYQQKSSQAPKLLFHYYDKDFNNEADTPDNFQSRRPNTSFCFLDIRSPGLGDTAMYLCATSRKTGTVNNQPQHFGDGTRLSIL.

The V and J genes are TRBV18 and TRBJ2-7; 8 bases are a match to TRBD1. Germline V lookup: CDR1 KGHSH, CDR2 LQKENI. The trim removed 3 bases at V and 3 bases at J, leaving 4 bases unmatched. The length of the CDR3 is 14 residues. The DNA of the CDR3 is TGTGCCAGCTCACCCATGGGACAGGTCTACGAGCAGTACTTC. Amino acids: CASSPMGQVYEQYF.

The rearrangement joins TRBV6-1 to TRBJ1-4; D may be TRBD1 (6 bases). CDR3 length equals 12 residues. In germline, CDR1 is MNHNS, CDR2 SASEGT. V lost 8 bases to trimming and J lost 6 bases, with 10 bases between them. In DNA, the CDR3 is TGTGCCAGCCGGGACACCTATGAAAAACTGTTTTTT. Translated: CASRDTYEKLFF.

This clone appeared a few times. The V gene is TRBV15, the J gene TRBJ1-2, with TRBD1 matching over 10 bases. V lost 5 bases and J lost 7; bases outside the gene matches: 7. In germline, CDR1 is LNHNV, CDR2 YYDKDF (reference sequence). The CDR3 spans 14 residues. In DNA form, the CDR3 reads TGTGCCACCAGCGCGCGGGACAGGGGAATTGGCTACACCTTC. Encoded protein: CATSARDRGIGYTF. The complete variable domain, with remaining parts taken from reference TRBV15 and TRBJ1-2, reads DAMVIQNPRYQVTQFGKPVTLSCSQTLNHNVMYWYQQKSSQAPKLLFHYYDKDFNNEADTPDNFQSRRPNTSFCFLDIRSPGLGDTAMYLCATSARDRGIGYTFGSGTRLTVV.

The V gene is TRBV4-2, the J gene TRBJ2-7; maybe TRBD1 (5 bases). CDR1 LGHNA and CDR2 YNFKEQ come from the germline V gene. V was cut by 3 bases and J by 3 bases, with 9 bases left in between. There are 13 residues in the CDR3. The CDR3 DNA sequence: TGTGCCAGCAGCCACGTAGACAGCTACGAGCAGTACTTC. It yields the protein CASSHVDSYEQYF.

This chain uses TRBV5-1 with TRBJ2-6; 8 nucleotides line up with TRBD2. V lost 4 bases to trimming and J lost 0 bases; unmatched junction nucleotides: 9. This CDR3 contains 18 residues. Looked up from germline, CDR1 is SGHRS and CDR2 is YFSETQ. In DNA form, the CDR3 reads TGCGCCAGCAGCGTTAACGGGGGGGGAAGCTCTGGGGCCAACGTCCTGACTTTC. This translates into CASSVNGGGSSGANVLTF.

This chain connects TRBV5-4 to TRBJ1-2, with D possibly being TRBD1 (6 bases). Trimming pared 3 bases from V and 5 bases from J, leaving 8 bases between. Germline V gene sequence: CDR1 SGHNT, CDR2 YYREEE (reference sequence). This CDR3 region has 12 residues. CDR3 sequence (DNA): TGTGCCAGCAGCTCGGACAGATATGGCTACACCTTC. Translated, it gives CASSSDRYGYTF.

This clone was recorded once. The rearrangement uses TRBV5-4 and TRBJ1-1, with 11 bases lining up with TRBD1. The V gene's germline CDR1 is SGHNT and CDR2 YYREEE (reference sequence). This CDR3 is built from 13 residues. Trimming took 3 bases from V and 7 from J; bases not matched to a gene: 2. CDR3 region: CASSWDRGYEAFF. The CDR3 coding sequence is TGTGCCAGCAGCTGGGACAGGGGGTATGAAGCTTTCTTT.

This sequence joins TRBV7-9 and TRBJ2-7, with D maybe TRBD2 (7 bases). The CDR3 sequence is 13 residues long. The V end was cut by 8 bases, the J end by 1 base, with 12 bases between. CDR1 and CDR2 from the germline V gene are SEHNR and FQNEAQ (reference sequence). DNA for the CDR3: TGTGCCAGCCAAAGGGGGGGGTCCTACGAGCAGTACTTC. This encodes CASQRGGSYEQYF.

The V gene is TRBV2, the J gene TRBJ2-3, with 10 positions matching TRBD2. The CDR3 loop spans 17 amino acids. Germline V CDR1 and CDR2: SNHLY, FYNNEI. Trimming removed 5 bases from V and 2 bases from J; junction bases left unmatched: 10. CDR3 sequence: CASSPRGTSENTDTQYF. In DNA, the CDR3 is TGTGCCAGCAGTCCAAGGGGGACTAGCGAGAACACAGATACGCAGTATTTT. The full variable domain, completed using reference TRBV2 and TRBJ2-3, is EPEVTQTPSHQVTQMGQEVILRCVPISNHLYFYWYRQILGQKVEFLVSFYNNEISEKSEIFDDQFSVERPDGSNFTLKIRSTKLEDSAMYFCASSPRGTSENTDTQYFGPGTRLTVL.

The chain uses TRBV27 and TRBJ1-1; D is uncertain. Deletions cut 1 base from V and 2 bases from J, with 8 bases between. Germline values: CDR1 MNHEY, CDR2 SMNVEV (reference sequence). The CDR3 is made up of 14 amino acids. In DNA, the CDR3 is TGTGCCAGCAGTTTATTCCGTTCTAACACTGAAGCTTTCTTT. This encodes CASSLFRSNTEAFF.

The sample holds a few counts of this clone. The chain employs TRBV15 and TRBJ2-4, with 8 bases that match TRBD2. Germline CDR1 LNHNV, CDR2 YYDKDF (reference sequence). The junction had 4 bases not matched to a gene; V was cut back by 4 bases and J by 8 bases. The CDR3 is 13 amino acids. Here the CDR3 reads CATSTGGWDIQYF. The DNA for the CDR3 is TGTGCCACCAGCACGGGGGGGTGGGACATTCAGTACTTC.

This chain connects TRBV6-1 to TRBJ1-2; 7 bases fit TRBD1. Trimming took 1 base from V and 2 from J; bases not matched to a gene: 1. CDR3 length: 14 amino acids. CDR1 MNHNS and CDR2 SASEGT come from the germline V gene. The CDR3 bases are TGTGCCAGCAGTGAAGAGGGGGCCAACTATGGCTACACCTTC. Encoded protein: CASSEEGANYGYTF.

The rearrangement joins TRBV15 to TRBJ2-3; 7 bases fit TRBD1. The junction had 6 bases not matched to a gene; V was cut back by 5 bases and J by 1 base. Germline CDR1 is LNHNV and CDR2 is YYDKDF (reference sequence). This CDR3 is built from 15 residues. The CDR3 protein is CATSSGTGGTDTQYF. The CDR3 nucleotides read TGTGCCACCAGCTCAGGTACAGGGGGCACAGATACGCAGTATTTT.

This clone has only one observation. The rearrangement joins TRBV5-1 to TRBJ2-7; TRBD1 agrees at 7 bases. The junction had 3 bases not matched to a gene; V was cut back by 3 bases and J by 0 bases. The CDR3 covers 14 residues. CDR1 and CDR2 (germline): SGHRS, YFSETQ. The CDR3 loop is CASSSTGSSYEQYF. The CDR3 nucleotides read TGCGCCAGCAGCTCGACAGGGAGCTCCTACGAGCAGTACTTC.

On this clone itself: Because it lacks the conserved phenylalanine or tryptophan at the end, this CDR3 is likely a read error. Because the CDR3's place on the DNA is in doubt, the DNA is left out and the CDR3 is given as listed by TCRdb. The V gene is TRBV7-9, the J gene TRBJ1-2; the D call TRBD1 from the table was never checked on the DNA. With termini counted, the CDR3 has 12 amino acids. Germline V gene lookup returns CDR1 SEHNR and CDR2 FQNEAQ (reference sequence). The CDR3 region is CASSLSGQVFLL.

The chain links TRBV15 to TRBJ2-7; 10 nucleotides agree with TRBD1. Germline CDR1 and CDR2: LNHNV and YYDKDF (reference sequence). This CDR3 comprises 18 residues. The ends lost 0 bases at V and 0 bases at J; junction bases unmatched: 8. The CDR3 region is CATSRESPGQGSSYEQYF. As DNA, the CDR3 is TGTGCCACCAGCAGAGAAAGTCCGGGACAGGGGAGCTCCTACGAGCAGTACTTC. The full variable domain, with the rest looked up from reference TRBV15 and TRBJ2-7, is DAMVIQNPRYQVTQFGKPVTLSCSQTLNHNVMYWYQQKSSQAPKLLFHYYDKDFNNEADTPDNFQSRRPNTSFCFLDIRSPGLGDTAMYLCATSRESPGQGSSYEQYFGPGTRLTVT.

This clone was seen more than once but under ten times. The V call is TRBV4-3, the J call TRBJ1-2, with TRBD1 matching over 8 bases. The CDR3 is 13 amino acids. In germline, CDR1 is LGHNA, CDR2 YSLEER. Trimming took 1 base from V and 7 from J; bases not matched to a gene: 2. As DNA, the CDR3 is TGCGCCAGCAGCCAAGGGACAGGGATTGGCTACACCTTC. It is translated as CASSQGTGIGYTF.

As regards this clone: Other DNA sequences within the sample encode an identical CDR3. CDR3 region: CATSRDRGPYEQYF. CDR3 in DNA: TGTGCCACCAGCAGAGACAGGGGTCCCTACGAGCAGTACTTC. The gene calls are TRBV15 and TRBJ2-7; weak D call: TRBD1 (6 bases). From germline, CDR1 is LNHNV and CDR2 YYDKDF (reference sequence). The V and J ends lost 0 bases and 2 bases respectively, with 8 bases between them. This CDR3 is built from 14 residues.

DNA of the CDR3: TGTGCCACCAGCAGAGGGGGCGGGGGGGCGACCCAAGAGACCCAGTACTTC. Its translation: CATSRGGGGATQETQYF. The V and J genes are TRBV15 and TRBJ2-5, with TRBD2 matching 9 bases. From germline, CDR1 is LNHNV and CDR2 YYDKDF (reference sequence). Germline trimming cut 1 base from V and 1 base from J; bases unmatched to any gene: 7. There are 17 residues in the CDR3. The complete variable domain, with remaining parts taken from reference TRBV15 and TRBJ2-5, reads DAMVIQNPRYQVTQFGKPVTLSCSQTLNHNVMYWYQQKSSQAPKLLFHYYDKDFNNEADTPDNFQSRRPNTSFCFLDIRSPGLGDTAMYLCATSRGGGGATQETQYFGPGTRLLVL.

This chain joins TRBV5-4 and TRBJ1-2; 12 bases map to TRBD1. The germline V gene encodes CDR1 SGHNT and CDR2 YYREEE (reference sequence). This CDR3 is built from 14 residues. The J segment lost 6 bases and the V segment lost 4 bases, leaving 4 bases of the junction unmatched. The CDR3 sequence is CASSGGQGADGYTF. The CDR3 DNA reads TGTGCCAGCAGCGGGGGACAGGGGGCCGATGGCTACACCTTC. Drawing the rest from reference TRBV5-4 and TRBJ1-2, the complete variable domain is ETGVTQSPTHLIKTRGQQVTLRCSSQSGHNTVSWYQQALGQGPQFIFQYYREEENGRGNFPPRFSGLQFPNYSSELNVNALELDDSALYLCASSGGQGADGYTFGSGTRLTVV.

This chain joins TRBV5-1 and TRBJ1-2, with 8 nucleotides matching TRBD1. CDR3 length equals 13 residues. Germline CDR1 and CDR2: SGHRS and YFSETQ. The ends lost 0 bases at V and 8 bases at J; junction bases unmatched: 3. The CDR3 loop reads CASSLATGDGYTF. Written as DNA, the CDR3 is TGCGCCAGCAGCTTGGCGACAGGGGACGGCTACACCTTC.

The chain couples TRBV19 to TRBJ2-6, with 9 bases aligning to TRBD2. The CDR3 runs 16 residues. V shed 5 bases and J 1 base; nucleotides not matched to a gene: 3. Germline values: CDR1 LNHDA, CDR2 SQIVND (reference sequence). CDR3 bases: TGTGCCAGTAGTGCGGGGGGGCCTTCTGGGGCCAACGTCCTGACTTTC. Protein sequence: CASSAGGPSGANVLTF.